One TCR beta chain is described in this entry. Antigen unknown. The V gene's germline CDR1 is SEHNR and CDR2 FQNEAQ (reference sequence). The CDR3 covers 13 residues. Trimming pared 2 bases from V and 5 bases from J, leaving 6 bases between. The sample is drawn from a study of cytomegalovirus exposure and HLA in healthy donors. Findings and limits, study-wide: As a later analysis showed, several of the most significant clusters appeared to be linked to common viral pathogens. A highly shared variant cluster was judged a likely technical artifact. Reportedly, diagnosis of cytomegalovirus status by the classifier showed high specificity and sensitivity. Being indistinguishable, some V segments were excluded, TRBV6-2 and TRBV6-3 among them.

The PCR ran on 60 Vbeta and 13 Jbeta primers. TCRdb's table, derived via immunoSEQ multiplex PCR, lists solely in-frame clones and lacks some. This table has about 130,000 clones, about 79% appearing once. The chain uses TRBV7-9 and TRBJ2-2; perhaps TRBD1 as D (5 bases). The source of this sequence is a man in his fifties in good health and CMV-seronegative. The sequencing sample was made of PBMCs. CDR3 in amino acids: CASSLSGTGELFF. The DNA of the CDR3 is TGTGCCAGCAGCTTATCAGGGACCGGGGAGCTGTTTTTT.